A selection of T cell receptor beta chains follows, all from one sample in a study of vaccination effects on CD4 cells after COVID-19. Their specific antigens are unknown. Measured with immunoSEQ multiplex PCR; TCRdb has only the in-frame clones, and not every one. The table records 40,000 to 50,000 clones, approximately 72% of them present only once. The specimen comprised CD4+ T cells from PBMCs cultured with a peptide pool, sampled before COVID-19 vaccination. The receptors shown here come from a human donor who had a prior SARS-CoV-2 infection. Each CDR3 is given with its conserved first and last residue. The D gene is left open where the match is weak. The size entry is marked missing in some rows and otherwise reads once, few, many or a size class.

clone size	D gene	V gene	J gene	CDR3 protein	CDR3 DNA
.	TRBD1	TRBV5-1	TRBJ2-2	CASSRGTAKTDGELFF	TGCGCCAGCAGCCGTGGGACAGCCAAGACCGACGGGGAGCTGTTTTTT
few	TRBD1	TRBV3-1/TRBV3-2	TRBJ2-7	CASSQEERTGFYEQYF	TGTGCCAGCAGCCAAGAAGAACGGACAGGGTTTTACGAGCAGTACTTC
.	.	TRBV5-4	TRBJ2-7	CASSFPLGEQYF	TGTGCCAGCAGCTTTCCCCTAGGCGAGCAGTACTTC
.	.	TRBV20-1	TRBJ1-1	CSATGNTEAFF	TGCAGTGCCACGGGTAACACTGAAGCTTTCTTT
.	.	TRBV19	TRBJ1-2	CASSILRTNYGYTF	TGTGCCAGTAGTATATTGCGGACTAACTATGGCTACACCTTC
few	TRBD1	TRBV19	TRBJ2-2	CASSTQQGQGSGELFF	TGTGCCAGTAGTACCCAGCAAGGACAGGGTTCGGGGGAGCTGTTTTTT
.	.	TRBV12-2	TRBJ2-3	CASRLLRDTQYF	TGTGCAAGTCGCTTACTGCGAGATACGCAGTATTTT
.	.	TRBV24-1	TRBJ2-5	CASTKRSEEGAQYF	TGTGCCTCGACTAAGCGGAGCGAAGAGGGGGCCCAGTACTTC
.	.	TRBV4-2	TRBJ2-7	CASSQGGSAYEQYF	TGTGCCAGCAGCCAAGGAGGCTCCGCCTACGAGCAGTACTTC
.	.	TRBV4-3	TRBJ2-3	CASSLGDTRGADTQYF	TGCGCCAGCAGCCTAGGGGACACCCGGGGCGCAGATACGCAGTATTTT
few	.	TRBV2	TRBJ2-2	CASSPWGVRSGELFF	TGTGCCAGCAGCCCGTGGGGCGTAAGGAGCGGGGAGCTGTTTTTT
.	TRBD1	TRBV7-2	TRBJ2-3	CASSLGTGPSHTDTQYF	TGTGCCAGCAGCTTAGGGACAGGACCTTCCCACACAGATACGCAGTATTTT
few	TRBD1	TRBV5-8	TRBJ1-2	CASRQRRGNYGYTF	TGTGCCAGCAGACAACGCAGGGGGAACTATGGCTACACCTTC
.	TRBD1	TRBV5-1	TRBJ2-5	CASSPHGTGVLETQYF	TGCGCCAGCAGCCCCCACGGGACAGGGGTTTTAGAGACCCAGTACTTC
once	.	TRBV5-4	TRBJ2-1	CASSLDSFSYNEQFF	TGTGCCAGCAGCTTGGACTCTTTCAGTTACAATGAGCAGTTCTTC
.	TRBD1	TRBV18	TRBJ2-4	CASSPGTGWSNIQYF	TGTGCCAGCTCACCAGGGACAGGGTGGTCGAACATTCAGTACTTC
.	.	TRBV7-5	TRBJ2-2	CASVNCTGELFF	TGTGCCAGCGTGAACTGCACCGGGGAGCTGTTTTTT
.	.	TRBV5-1	TRBJ1-6	CASSSSGLLNSPLHF	TGCGCCAGCAGTTCCTCCGGACTCCTAAATTCACCCCTCCACTTT
.	TRBD2	TRBV7-8	TRBJ2-1	CASSLPSGGAYNEQFF	TGTGCCAGCAGCTTACCCAGCGGGGGGGCCTACAATGAGCAGTTCTTC
few	.	TRBV19	TRBJ2-1	CASSIGLTYNEQFF	TGTGCCAGTAGTATAGGCCTTACCTACAATGAGCAGTTCTTC
few	.	TRBV5-6	TRBJ1-2	CASSFQGGYTF	TGTGCCAGCAGCTTCCAGGGAGGCTACACCTTC
.	TRBD1	TRBV27	TRBJ2-5	CASSPDREETQYF	TGTGCCAGCAGTCCCGACAGGGAAGAGACCCAGTACTTC
.	.	TRBV11-3	TRBJ2-3	CASSLGLGTSTDTQYF	TGTGCCAGCAGCTTAGGCCTGGGGACTAGCACAGATACGCAGTATTTT
.	TRBD1	TRBV18	TRBJ1-1	CASSPPASQGNPEAFF	TGTGCCAGCTCACCGCCTGCTTCACAGGGGAACCCTGAAGCTTTCTTT
.	.	TRBV6-1	TRBJ1-2	CASSELGRYGYTF	TGTGCCAGCAGTGAACTGGGTCGCTATGGCTACACCTTC
.	TRBD2	TRBV12-5	TRBJ2-7	CASGRGLAGGSYEQYF	TGTGCTAGTGGTCGTGGACTAGCGGGAGGTTCCTACGAGCAGTACTTC
.	.	TRBV4-2	TRBJ2-3	CASSQVMADGSDTQYF	TGTGCCAGCAGCCAAGTTATGGCAGACGGATCAGATACGCAGTATTTT
few	.	TRBV2	TRBJ2-7	CASALGRGSYEQYF	TGTGCCAGCGCCTTGGGGCGGGGCTCCTACGAGCAGTACTTC
.	.	TRBV24-1	TRBJ2-7	CATRGARQVISYEQYF	TGTGCCACCAGGGGGGCCAGACAGGTTATTTCCTACGAGCAGTACTTC
.	TRBD2	TRBV5-4	TRBJ2-3	CASSPRGLWGGTDTQYF	TGTGCCAGCAGCCCACGGGGTCTGTGGGGGGGGACAGATACGCAGTATTTT
.	.	TRBV6-5	TRBJ2-1	CASKKWATNEQFF	TGTGCCAGTAAAAAGTGGGCTACCAATGAGCAGTTCTTC
.	.	TRBV5-1	TRBJ1-2	CASSPGRWGYTF	TGCGCCAGCAGCCCGGGACGGTGGGGCTACACCTTC
.	TRBD1	TRBV24-1	TRBJ2-1	CATSDSGTGLLEQFF	TGTGCCACCAGTGACTCCGGGACAGGGCTGCTGGAGCAGTTCTTC
.	.	TRBV2	TRBJ1-4	CASGPGLREKLFF	TGTGCCAGCGGCCCGGGATTGCGGGAAAAACTGTTTTTT
.	.	TRBV5-5	TRBJ1-1	CASSLAYINTEAFF	TGTGCCAGCAGCTTGGCGTACATTAACACTGAAGCTTTCTTT
.	TRBD2	TRBV29-1	TRBJ2-3	CSVDERGAGDTQYF	TGCAGCGTTGATGAGCGGGGGGCGGGAGATACGCAGTATTTT
.	.	TRBV10-3	TRBJ2-5	CAISESRAQETQYF	TGTGCCATCAGTGAGTCGAGAGCCCAAGAGACCCAGTACTTC
.	TRBD2	TRBV7-2	TRBJ2-7	CASSLLAGFSYEQYF	TGTGCCAGCAGCTTACTAGCGGGGTTCTCCTACGAGCAGTACTTC
.	TRBD1	TRBV19	TRBJ2-7	CASSRTGEEEQYF	TGTGCCAGCAGTCGAACAGGGGAAGAGGAGCAGTACTTC
.	.	TRBV5-1	TRBJ1-4	CASRAPGTTNEKLFF	TGCGCCAGCAGAGCCCCAGGGACAACTAATGAAAAACTGTTTTTT
.	TRBD2	TRBV10-3	TRBJ2-5	CAISERGGKETQYF	TGTGCCATCAGTGAACGCGGGGGTAAAGAGACCCAGTACTTC
.	.	TRBV5-8	TRBJ2-7	CASSPNGFTFGSYEQYF	TGTGCCAGCAGCCCTAATGGGTTCACGTTTGGGAGTTACGAGCAGTACTTC
.	.	TRBV7-3	TRBJ2-2	CASSLTFHQTDPTGELFF	TGTGCCAGCAGCTTAACGTTCCACCAGACAGACCCCACCGGGGAGCTGTTTTTT
few	.	TRBV7-2	TRBJ1-6	CASSLVGVHSPLHF	TGTGCCAGCAGCTTAGTAGGGGTACATTCACCCCTCCACTTT
.	TRBD2	TRBV7-3	TRBJ2-3	CASSLTSPLAGGPLMGSQYF	TGTGCCAGCAGCTTAACGTCCCCCCTAGCGGGGGGGCCCCTTATGGGGTCGCAGTATTTT
.	.	TRBV6-1	TRBJ2-7	CASSEYGRGPYEQYF	TGTGCCAGCAGTGAGTACGGGCGGGGACCCTACGAGCAGTACTTC
.	.	TRBV5-4	TRBJ1-3	CASSLGGLGGNTIYF	TGTGCCAGCAGCTTGGGGGGTCTGGGAGGAAACACCATATATTTT
.	.	TRBV5-1	TRBJ1-2	CASSPIGQLYYGYTF	TGCGCCAGCAGCCCCATAGGGCAGCTATACTATGGCTACACCTTC
.	.	TRBV6-5	TRBJ1-1	CASSSPWGRNTEAFF	TGTGCCAGCAGTTCCCCGTGGGGCCGAAACACTGAAGCTTTCTTT
.	TRBD1	TRBV3-1/TRBV3-2	TRBJ2-7	CASSPGTGGDEQYF	TGTGCCAGCAGCCCAGGGACAGGGGGCGACGAGCAGTACTTC
.	.	TRBV7-6	TRBJ2-3	CASSLVGADTQYF	TGTGCCAGCAGCTTAGTGGGGGCAGATACGCAGTATTTT
.	.	TRBV5-1	TRBJ2-7	CASSPTGQGPYEQYF	TGCGCCAGCAGCCCGACGGGGCAGGGACCCTACGAGCAGTACTTC
.	.	TRBV4-2	TRBJ2-1	CASSQVRAAGDNEQFF	TGTGCCAGCAGCCAAGTGAGGGCCGCGGGCGACAATGAGCAGTTCTTC
.	.	TRBV6-5	TRBJ1-3	CASSYSQGGNTIYF	TGTGCCAGCAGTTACTCGCAGGGTGGAAACACCATATATTTT
.	.	TRBV11-1	TRBJ1-1	CASSLRGTEAFF	TGTGCCAGCAGCCTCAGGGGCACTGAAGCTTTCTTT